This TCR beta chain was profiled in a study of regulatory T cells in long-lasting Graves disease. This clonotype was recorded many times. Its specificity is unknown. The authors built TCR beta libraries using iRepertoire HTBI primers and Arm-PCR of CDR3 regions. The authors' processing: Samples collectively showed 62 TRBV and approximately 15 TRBJ segments. A single record per CDR3 protein comes from TCRdb applying MiXCR to the multiplex PCR reads. The V and J calls here are based on TCRdb, not the publication. The data contain under 500,000 distinct CDR3 sequences, around 20% of them singletons. CDR1 is DFQATT and CDR2 is SNEGSKA in the germline V gene (reference sequence). This CDR3 contains 13 residues. The V segment lost 7 bases and the J segment 8 bases; nucleotides outside the gene matches: 12. Study-wide findings and caveats: Segments TRBV28, TRBJ1-2 and TRBJ2-5 showed preferential usage in persistent disease.

Time point noted: persistent/refractory GD, antithyroid drugs over 5 years with positive TRAb. The TCR library was made from RNA that had been extracted from PBMCs in TRIzol. Specimen: peripheral blood mononuclear cells (PBMCs), collected when the disease was refractory, from a patient treated with antithyroid drugs. The origin of this receptor is a female donor with Graves disease. The chain has TRBV20-1 and TRBJ1-1; the match to TRBD1 covers 8 bases. CDR3 nucleotide sequence: TGCAGTGGACAGGGGAGGTCGGGAGCCGAAGCTTTCTTT. Translated, it gives CSGQGRSGAEAFF.